A selection of T cell receptor beta chains follows, all from one sample in a study of early T cells in non-severe SARS-CoV-2 infection. TCRdb used MiXCR to reprocess the 5' RACE reads, holding one entry per CDR3 protein. Of over 85,000 distinct CDR3 sequences in the sample, around 13% are singletons; the top ten hold about 6.2%. The material sequenced was whole blood. The source is an adult who was a healthcare worker with PCR-confirmed SARS-CoV-2 infection or an uninfected control (not recorded which). The CDR3 runs from the conserved cysteine through the conserved F or W. D genes are given only for firm matches. Clone size is not always given. Where it is, it says once, few, many or a class for expanded clones.

>many|TRBV2|TRBJ1-6|.
CASKRVGSPLHF
TGTGCCAGCAAACGGGTTGGTTCACCCCTCCACTTT
>few|TRBV6-6|TRBJ2-7|.
CASSSRGSGEQYF
TGTGCCAGCAGTTCACGGGGATCCGGCGAGCAGTACTTC
>.|TRBV20-1|TRBJ2-2|.
CSAGSGKFGELFF
TGCAGTGCTGGATCAGGGAAATTCGGGGAGCTGTTTTTT
>.|TRBV18|TRBJ1-6|.
CASSLDFYNSPLHF
TGTGCCAGCTCACTGGACTTCTATAATTCACCCCTCCACTTT
>.|TRBV28|TRBJ2-3|TRBD1
CASRGDRGPQDTQYF
TGTGCCAGCAGGGGAGACAGGGGTCCCCAAGATACGCAGTATTTT
>few|TRBV4-1|TRBJ1-2|.
CASSQEPNFDYGYTF
TGCGCCAGCAGCCAAGAACCCAATTTTGACTATGGCTACACCTTC
>few|TRBV27|TRBJ2-7|.
CASSLTARTYEQYF
TGTGCCAGCAGTTTAACGGCTCGCACCTACGAGCAGTACTTC
>few|TRBV24-1|TRBJ1-1|.
CATSDSRDTSKAFF
TGTGCCACCAGTGATAGCCGGGACACGAGTAAAGCTTTCTTT
>.|TRBV20-1|TRBJ2-2|TRBD2
CSARDASGDTGELFF
TGCAGTGCTAGAGATGCTAGCGGAGACACCGGGGAGCTGTTTTTT
>.|TRBV20-1|TRBJ2-3|TRBD2
CSASEREGFTDTQYF
TGCAGTGCTAGTGAGCGGGAGGGTTTCACAGATACGCAGTATTTT
>many|TRBV27|TRBJ1-1|TRBD1
CASRRQGLGMNTEAFF
TGTGCCAGCAGGAGACAGGGTTTGGGAATGAACACTGAAGCTTTCTTT
>many|TRBV19|TRBJ2-3|.
CASSRQRGTDTQYF
TGTGCCAGTAGTCGCCAGCGCGGCACAGATACGCAGTATTTT
>.|TRBV7-8|TRBJ2-7|.
CASSRGTKGEQYF
TGTGCCAGCAGCCGAGGGACGAAAGGCGAGCAGTACTTC
>.|TRBV27|TRBJ1-5|.
CASSPRAGYSNQPQHF
TGTGCCAGCTCCCCGAGGGCGGGGTATAGCAATCAGCCCCAGCATTTT
>.|TRBV4-1|TRBJ2-7|.
CASSPFSGTYEQYF
TGCGCCAGCAGCCCCTTCAGCGGAACCTACGAGCAGTACTTC
>.|TRBV5-6|TRBJ1-4|.
CASSLGWDLEEKLFF
TGTGCCAGCAGCTTAGGATGGGATCTGGAGGAAAAACTGTTTTTT
>.|TRBV5-1|TRBJ1-1|.
CASSLIPGTTEAFF
TGCGCCAGCAGCTTGATTCCCGGGACCACTGAAGCTTTCTTT
>.|TRBV12-3/TRBV12-4|TRBJ2-7|.
CVSSDSEWGEQYF
TGTGTCAGCAGTGACTCTGAATGGGGCGAGCAGTACTTC
>few|TRBV6-4|TRBJ2-3|.
CASSGGDTDTQYF
TGTGCCAGCAGTGGCGGGGACACAGATACGCAGTATTTT
>.|TRBV7-8|TRBJ2-1|.
CASSLVGDFLNEQFF
TGTGCCAGCAGCTTAGTGGGGGATTTTCTAAATGAGCAGTTCTTC
>many|TRBV11-2|TRBJ2-1|.
CASSLDRTGYNEQFF
TGTGCCAGCAGCTTAGATCGAACGGGGTACAATGAGCAGTTCTTC
>many|TRBV20-1|TRBJ2-7|TRBD2
CSARGGGRVYEQYF
TGCAGTGCTAGAGGAGGCGGGAGGGTATACGAGCAGTACTTC
>many|TRBV7-9|TRBJ2-3|.
CASSFPIIRGVLTDTQYF
TGTGCCAGCAGCTTTCCTATAATCAGGGGCGTCCTCACAGATACGCAGTATTTT
>many|TRBV7-9|TRBJ2-7|.
CASRLGSREQYF
TGTGCCAGCAGGTTGGGCTCTCGAGAGCAGTACTTC
>many|TRBV6-2/TRBV6-3|TRBJ1-1|TRBD1
CASSRQGQSEAFF
TGTGCCAGCAGTCGACAGGGCCAGTCTGAAGCTTTCTTT
>many|TRBV4-2|TRBJ2-7|TRBD2
CASSQDTSGSYEQYF
TGTGCCAGCAGCCAAGATACTAGCGGGAGCTACGAGCAGTACTTC
>many|TRBV19|TRBJ1-6|TRBD1
CASSIFGQGFSPLHF
TGTGCCAGTAGTATCTTCGGACAGGGTTTCTCACCCCTCCACTTT
>few|TRBV4-1|TRBJ2-1|.
CASSQVGYNEQFF
TGCGCCAGCAGCCAAGTCGGCTACAATGAGCAGTTCTTC
>few|TRBV25-1|TRBJ2-6|.
CASSDSRHGGANVLTF
TGTGCCAGCAGTGACTCTCGACATGGGGGGGCCAACGTCCTGACTTTC
>.|TRBV20-1|TRBJ2-7|TRBD2
CSASGGREPYEQYF
TGCAGTGCTAGCGGCGGGAGGGAACCCTACGAGCAGTACTTC
>many|TRBV4-1|TRBJ2-3|TRBD1
CASSEGQAGKAADTQYF
TGCGCCAGCAGCGAAGGACAGGCGGGTAAGGCGGCAGATACGCAGTATTTT
>.|TRBV18|TRBJ1-2|.
CASSPPRSNYGYTF
TGTGCCAGCTCACCACCGCGATCAAACTATGGCTACACCTTC
>few|TRBV20-1|TRBJ2-5|.
CSASGLGETQYF
TGCAGTGCCTCAGGGTTGGGGGAGACCCAGTACTTC
>.|TRBV21-1|TRBJ1-1|.
CASSPAQAEDTEAFF
TGTGCCAGCAGCCCCGCCCAGGCGGAGGACACTGAAGCTTTCTTT
>many|TRBV7-9|TRBJ2-3|TRBD2
CASSQRLAGAGDTQYF
TGTGCCAGCAGCCAGAGACTAGCGGGAGCTGGAGATACGCAGTATTTT
>many|TRBV20-1|TRBJ2-1|TRBD2
CSARDRTSGSAEQFF
TGCAGTGCTAGAGACCGGACTAGCGGGAGCGCTGAGCAGTTCTTC
>few|TRBV21-1|TRBJ2-1|.
CASLYGKNEQPTGCEQFF
TGTGCCAGCCTGTACGGGAAGAATGAGCAGCCCACGGGTTGTGAGCAGTTCTTC
>many|TRBV28|TRBJ2-3|.
CASSRTTTDTQYF
TGTGCCAGCAGCAGAACTACCACCGATACGCAGTATTTT
>.|TRBV19|TRBJ1-3|TRBD1
CATKTPGQGSGNTIYF
TGTGCCACCAAGACTCCGGGACAGGGGAGTGGAAACACCATATATTTT